This T cell receptor beta chain originates from a study of control samples from healthy donors and cancer patients. The CDR3 runs 13 residues. V dropped 5 bases and J dropped 2 bases, with 9 bases sitting between them. CDR1 LNHDA and CDR2 SQIVND come from the germline V gene (reference sequence). Only in-frame clones appear in the TCRdb table, and some are missing; sequencing was by immunoSEQ multiplex PCR. The table lists fewer than 120,000 clones, 88% of them singletons. This clone is a singleton in its sample. This sequence joins TRBV19 and TRBJ2-5; D not resolved. The receptor comes from a woman aged 55 to 70 with lung cancer. Material for sequencing was PBMCs. The CDR3 here is CASSDTGQETQYF. In DNA, the CDR3 is TGTGCCAGTAGTGACACTGGTCAAGAGACCCAGTACTTC.